The entry below gives a single TCR beta chain sequence along with its context. The sample is drawn from a study of Tregs in tolerant kidney transplant recipients. Generated by immunoSEQ multiplex PCR, the TCRdb table keeps only in-frame clones and is missing some. The sample holds 70,000 to 95,000 clones, roughly 90% seen once. V was trimmed by 7 bases and J by 2 bases, leaving 10 bases between them. The length of the CDR3 is 13 residues. The germline gives CDR1 MNHEY, CDR2 SMNVEV (reference sequence). Sequenced material: Tregs from blood, taken before the transplant. The TCR sequence derives from a human donor who received a combined kidney and bone marrow transplant. This chain joins TRBV27 and TRBJ2-3, with D tentatively TRBD2 (5 bases). The CDR3 sequence: CASKSRATDTQYF. CDR3 sequence (DNA): TGTGCCAGCAAATCGCGGGCCACAGATACGCAGTATTTT.